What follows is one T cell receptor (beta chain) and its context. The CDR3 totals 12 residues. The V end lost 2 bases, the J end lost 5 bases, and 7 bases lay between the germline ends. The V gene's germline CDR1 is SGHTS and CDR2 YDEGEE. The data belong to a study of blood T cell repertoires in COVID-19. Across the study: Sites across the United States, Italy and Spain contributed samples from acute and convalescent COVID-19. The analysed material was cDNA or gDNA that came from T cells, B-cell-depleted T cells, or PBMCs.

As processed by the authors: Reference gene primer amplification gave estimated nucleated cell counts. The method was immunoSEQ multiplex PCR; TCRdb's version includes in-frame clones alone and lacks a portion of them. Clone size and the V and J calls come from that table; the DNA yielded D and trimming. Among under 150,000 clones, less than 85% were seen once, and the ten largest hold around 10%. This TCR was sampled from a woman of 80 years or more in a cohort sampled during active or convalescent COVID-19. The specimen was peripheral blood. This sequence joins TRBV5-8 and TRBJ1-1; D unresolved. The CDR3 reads CASSFSGTEAFF. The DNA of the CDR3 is TGTGCCAGCAGCTTTTCGGGAACTGAAGCTTTCTTT.